This entry concerns a single TCR beta chain. In the authors' methods: Estimates of nucleated cell counts were drawn from the amplification of reference gene primers. Data came from immunoSEQ multiplex PCR; TCRdb stores just in-frame clones and leaves some out. Clonal size and the V and J genes are those of that table, whereas D and trimming came from the DNA. The sample yields roughly 97,000 clones, more than 70% seen once. The sample comes from a study of blood T cell repertoires in COVID-19. Study-wide background: The United States, Italy and Spain were the sources of the acute and convalescent COVID-19 samples.

V lost 2 bases and J lost 0, with 18 bases in between. From germline, CDR1 is KGHSH and CDR2 LQKENI. The CDR3 length is 18 residues. The rearrangement joins TRBV18 to TRBJ2-3, with D perhaps matching TRBD2 (6 bases). This TCR came from a human donor in a cohort sampled during active COVID-19. Sequencing was carried out using peripheral blood. As DNA, the CDR3 is TGTGCCAGCTCACCAAGGGGCCCCGCTAGCGAGAGCACAGATACGCAGTATTTT. Protein sequence: CASSPRGPASESTDTQYF. The full variable domain, rest sourced from reference TRBV18 and TRBJ2-3, is NAGVMQNPRHLVRRRGQEARLRCSPMKGHSHVYWYRQLPEEGLKFMVYLQKENIIDESGMPKERFSAEFPKEGPSILRIQQVVRGDSAAYFCASSPRGPASESTDTQYFGPGTRLTVL.